The entry below describes one T cell receptor (beta chain). The repertoire was sequenced with immunoSEQ multiplex PCR; TCRdb's copy has only in-frame clones and lacks some. The repertoire has 250,000 or so clones, around 87% of them found once; the top ten carry 2.1%. The sample is drawn from a study of blood T cell repertoires in COVID-19. Study in general: COVID-19 samples collected from the United States, Italy and Spain covered acute and convalescent phases.

J lost 7 bases, V lost 0 bases, and 5 bases had no gene match. Germline V CDR1 and CDR2: GTSNPN, SVGIG (reference sequence). The CDR3 extends over 13 amino acids. This chain links TRBV30 with TRBJ1-2; 7 nucleotides agree with TRBD1. The sample taken for sequencing was peripheral blood. The TCR comes from a woman aged 55-75 years with COVID-19, enrolled during active disease. The DNA for the CDR3 is TGTGCCTGGAGTGTTGCAGGGGGACGTGGCTACACCTTC. This encodes CAWSVAGGRGYTF.